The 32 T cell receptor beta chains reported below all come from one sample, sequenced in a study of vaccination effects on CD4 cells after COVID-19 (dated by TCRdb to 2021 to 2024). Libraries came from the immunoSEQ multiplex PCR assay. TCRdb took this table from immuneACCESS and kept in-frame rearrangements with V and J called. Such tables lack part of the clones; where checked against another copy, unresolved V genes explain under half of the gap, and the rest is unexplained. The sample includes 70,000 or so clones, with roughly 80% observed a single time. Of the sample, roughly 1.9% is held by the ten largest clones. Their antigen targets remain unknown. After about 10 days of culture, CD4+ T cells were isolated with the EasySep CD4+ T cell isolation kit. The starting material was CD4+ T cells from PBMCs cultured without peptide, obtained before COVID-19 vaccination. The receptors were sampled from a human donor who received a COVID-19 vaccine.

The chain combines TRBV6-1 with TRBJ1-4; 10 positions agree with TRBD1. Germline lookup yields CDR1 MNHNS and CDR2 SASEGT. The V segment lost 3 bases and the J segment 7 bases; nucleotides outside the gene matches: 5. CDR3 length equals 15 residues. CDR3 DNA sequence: TGTGCCAGCAGTGACCCCGGGGACAGGGGTGAAAAACTGTTTTTT. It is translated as CASSDPGDRGEKLFF.

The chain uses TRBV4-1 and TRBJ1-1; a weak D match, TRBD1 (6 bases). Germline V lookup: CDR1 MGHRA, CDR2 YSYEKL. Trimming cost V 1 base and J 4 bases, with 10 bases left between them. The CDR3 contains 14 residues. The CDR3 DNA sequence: TGCGCCAGCAGCCAAGCAGGGGTGGGCACTGAAGCTTTCTTT. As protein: CASSQAGVGTEAFF.

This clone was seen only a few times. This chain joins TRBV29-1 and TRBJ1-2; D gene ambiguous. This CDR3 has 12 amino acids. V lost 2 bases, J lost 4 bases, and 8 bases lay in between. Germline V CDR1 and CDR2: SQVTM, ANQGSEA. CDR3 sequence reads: CSVETGFYGYTF. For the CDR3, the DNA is TGCAGCGTTGAAACGGGTTTCTATGGCTACACCTTC. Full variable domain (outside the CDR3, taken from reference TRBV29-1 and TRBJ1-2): SAVISQKPSRDICQRGTSLTIQCQVDSQVTMMFWYRQQPGQSLTLIATANQGSEATYESGFVIDKFPISRPNLTFSTLTVSNMSPEDSSIYLCSVETGFYGYTFGSGTRLTVV.

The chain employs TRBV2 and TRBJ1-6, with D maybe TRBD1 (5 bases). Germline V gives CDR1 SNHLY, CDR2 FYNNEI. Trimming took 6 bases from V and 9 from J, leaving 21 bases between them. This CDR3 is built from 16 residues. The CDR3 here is CASRAGTGTRGSPLHF. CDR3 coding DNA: TGTGCCAGCAGAGCCGGTACCGGGACCCGGGGTTCACCCCTCCACTTT.

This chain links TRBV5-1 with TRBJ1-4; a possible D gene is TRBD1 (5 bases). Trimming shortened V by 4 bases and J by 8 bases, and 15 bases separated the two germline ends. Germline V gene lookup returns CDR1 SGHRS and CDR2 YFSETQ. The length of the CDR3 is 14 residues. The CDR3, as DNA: TGCGCCAGCAGCCTCCGGGACGCCCGCGAAAAACTGTTTTTT. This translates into CASSLRDAREKLFF.

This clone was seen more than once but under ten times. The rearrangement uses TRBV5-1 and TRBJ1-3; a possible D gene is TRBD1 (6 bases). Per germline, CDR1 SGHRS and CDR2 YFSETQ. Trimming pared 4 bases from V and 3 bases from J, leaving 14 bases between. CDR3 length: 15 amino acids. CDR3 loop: CASSSDGGHGNTIYF. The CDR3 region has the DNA TGCGCCAGCAGCAGCGATGGGGGGCATGGAAACACCATATATTTT.

This CDR3 reads CASSEREGAILGDTQYF. In nucleotides, the CDR3 is TGTGCCAGCAGCGAAAGGGAGGGGGCTATCCTCGGAGATACGCAGTATTTT. This sequence joins TRBV9 and TRBJ2-3, with D perhaps being TRBD1 or TRBD2 (7 bases each). In germline, CDR1 is SGDLS, CDR2 YYNGEE. The CDR3 contains 17 residues. The germline V and J ends were trimmed by 3 bases and 5 bases, with 22 bases remaining between them.

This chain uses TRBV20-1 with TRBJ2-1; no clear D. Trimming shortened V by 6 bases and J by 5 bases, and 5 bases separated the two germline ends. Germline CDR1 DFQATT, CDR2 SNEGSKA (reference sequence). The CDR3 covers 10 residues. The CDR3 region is CSAHNNEQFF. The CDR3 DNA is TGCAGTGCCCATAACAATGAGCAGTTCTTC.

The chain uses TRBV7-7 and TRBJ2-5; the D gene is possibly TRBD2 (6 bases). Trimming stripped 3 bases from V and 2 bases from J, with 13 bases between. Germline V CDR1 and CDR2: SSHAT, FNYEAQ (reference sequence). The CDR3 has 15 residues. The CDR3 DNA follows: TGTGCCAGCAGCTTCCGAGGCGGGGATCAAGAGACCCAGTACTTC. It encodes CASSFRGGDQETQYF. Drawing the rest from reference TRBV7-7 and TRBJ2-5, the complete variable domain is GAGVSQSPRYKVTKRGQDVTLRCDPISSHATLYWYQQALGQGPEFLTYFNYEAQPDKSGLPSDRFSAERPEGSISTLTIQRTEQRDSAMYRCASSFRGGDQETQYFGPGTRLLVL.

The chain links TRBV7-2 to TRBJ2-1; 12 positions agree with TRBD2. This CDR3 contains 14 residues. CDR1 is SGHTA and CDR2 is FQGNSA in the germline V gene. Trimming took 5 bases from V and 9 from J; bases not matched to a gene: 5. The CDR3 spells CASSVLAGGAEQFF. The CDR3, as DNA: TGTGCCAGCAGCGTACTAGCGGGGGGAGCTGAGCAGTTCTTC.

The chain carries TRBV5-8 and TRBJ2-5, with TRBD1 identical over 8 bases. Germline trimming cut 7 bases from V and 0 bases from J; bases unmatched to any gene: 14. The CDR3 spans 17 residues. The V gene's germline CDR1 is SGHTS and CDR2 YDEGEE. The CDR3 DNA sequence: TGTGCCAGCCCTTCGGCCCCGGGACAGGCGTACCAAGAGACCCAGTACTTC. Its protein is CASPSAPGQAYQETQYF.

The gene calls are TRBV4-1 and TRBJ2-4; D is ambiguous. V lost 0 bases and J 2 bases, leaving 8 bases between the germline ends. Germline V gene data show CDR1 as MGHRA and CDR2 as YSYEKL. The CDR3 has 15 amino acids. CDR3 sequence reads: CASSQDATPKNIQYF. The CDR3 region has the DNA TGCGCCAGCAGCCAAGATGCCACTCCCAAAAACATTCAGTACTTC.

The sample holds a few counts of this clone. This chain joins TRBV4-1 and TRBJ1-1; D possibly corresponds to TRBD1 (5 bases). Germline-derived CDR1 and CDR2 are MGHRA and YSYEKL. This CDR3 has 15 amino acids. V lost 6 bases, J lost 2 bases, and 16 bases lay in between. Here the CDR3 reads CASRANEGANTEAFF. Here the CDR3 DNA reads TGCGCCAGCAGAGCCAACGAAGGGGCAAACACTGAAGCTTTCTTT.

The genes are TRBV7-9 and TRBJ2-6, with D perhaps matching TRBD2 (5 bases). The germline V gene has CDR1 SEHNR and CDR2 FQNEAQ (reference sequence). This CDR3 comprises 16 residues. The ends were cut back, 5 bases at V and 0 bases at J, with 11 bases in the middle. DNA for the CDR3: TGTGCCAGCAGCGTGGGAGCTTCCTCTGGGGCCAACGTCCTGACTTTC. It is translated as CASSVGASSGANVLTF. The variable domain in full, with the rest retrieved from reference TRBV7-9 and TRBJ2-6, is DTGVSQNPRHKITKRGQNVTFRCDPISEHNRLYWYRQTLGQGPEFLTYFQNEAQLEKSRLLSDRFSAERPKGSFSTLEIQRTEQGDSAMYLCASSVGASSGANVLTFGAGSRLTVL.

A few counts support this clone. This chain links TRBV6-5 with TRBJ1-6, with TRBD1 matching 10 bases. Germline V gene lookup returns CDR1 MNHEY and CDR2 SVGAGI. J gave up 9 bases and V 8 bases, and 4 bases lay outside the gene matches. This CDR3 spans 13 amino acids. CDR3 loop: CASPRTGGSPLHF. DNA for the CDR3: TGTGCCAGCCCTAGGACAGGGGGTTCACCCCTCCACTTT.

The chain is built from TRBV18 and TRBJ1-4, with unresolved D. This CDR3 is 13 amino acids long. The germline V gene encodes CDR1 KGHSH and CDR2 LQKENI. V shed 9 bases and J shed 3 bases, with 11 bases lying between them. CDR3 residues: CASARGSNEKLFF. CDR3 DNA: TGTGCCAGTGCCCGGGGTTCTAATGAAAAACTGTTTTTT.

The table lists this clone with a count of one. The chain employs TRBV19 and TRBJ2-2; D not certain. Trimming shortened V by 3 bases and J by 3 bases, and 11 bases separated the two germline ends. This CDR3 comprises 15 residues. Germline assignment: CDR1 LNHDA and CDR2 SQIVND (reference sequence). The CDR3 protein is CASSIAWSDTGELFF. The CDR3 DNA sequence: TGTGCCAGTAGTATCGCGTGGAGCGACACCGGGGAGCTGTTTTTT.

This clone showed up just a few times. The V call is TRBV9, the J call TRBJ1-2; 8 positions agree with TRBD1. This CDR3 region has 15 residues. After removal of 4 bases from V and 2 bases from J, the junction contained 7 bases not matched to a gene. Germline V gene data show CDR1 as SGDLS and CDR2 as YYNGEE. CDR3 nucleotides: TGTGCCAGCAGCCCTGGGACAGGTACCAACTATGGCTACACCTTC. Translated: CASSPGTGTNYGYTF.

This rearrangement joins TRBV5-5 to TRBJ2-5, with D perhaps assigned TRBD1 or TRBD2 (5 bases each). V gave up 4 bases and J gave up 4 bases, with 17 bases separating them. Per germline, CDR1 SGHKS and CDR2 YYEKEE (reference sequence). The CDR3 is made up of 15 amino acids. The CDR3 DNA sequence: TGTGCCAGCAGCCACGGGACGCTACTTGCAGAGACCCAGTACTTC. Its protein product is CASSHGTLLAETQYF.

The CDR3 DNA is TGTGCCAGCAGCCGACAGGGGGGAGATTACGAGCAGTACGTC. Amino acid sequence: CASSRQGGDYEQYV. The chain couples TRBV5-6 to TRBJ2-7, with TRBD1 matching 9 bases. CDR1 is SGHDT and CDR2 is YYEEEE in the germline V gene. The CDR3 has 14 residues. Losses at the gene ends were 4 bases for V and 4 bases for J; bases not matched to a gene: 6.

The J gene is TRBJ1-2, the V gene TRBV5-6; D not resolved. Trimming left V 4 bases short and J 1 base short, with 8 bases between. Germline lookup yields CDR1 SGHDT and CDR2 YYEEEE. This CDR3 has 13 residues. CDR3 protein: CASSVGINYGYTF. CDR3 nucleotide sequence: TGTGCCAGCAGCGTGGGAATTAACTATGGCTACACCTTC. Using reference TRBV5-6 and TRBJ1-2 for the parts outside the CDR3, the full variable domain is DAGVTQSPTHLIKTRGQQVTLRCSPKSGHDTVSWYQQALGQGPQFIFQYYEEEERQRGNFPDRFSGHQFPNYSSELNVNALLLGDSALYLCASSVGINYGYTFGSGTRLTVV.

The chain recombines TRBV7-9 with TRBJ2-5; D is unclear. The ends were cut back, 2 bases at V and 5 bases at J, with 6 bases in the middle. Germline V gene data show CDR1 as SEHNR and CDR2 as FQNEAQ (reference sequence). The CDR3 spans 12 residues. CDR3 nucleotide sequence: TGTGCCAGCAGCTTAAGAACGGAGACCCAGTACTTC. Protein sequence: CASSLRTETQYF. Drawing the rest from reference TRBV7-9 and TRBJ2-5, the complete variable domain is DTGVSQNPRHKITKRGQNVTFRCDPISEHNRLYWYRQTLGQGPEFLTYFQNEAQLEKSRLLSDRFSAERPKGSFSTLEIQRTEQGDSAMYLCASSLRTETQYFGPGTRLLVL.

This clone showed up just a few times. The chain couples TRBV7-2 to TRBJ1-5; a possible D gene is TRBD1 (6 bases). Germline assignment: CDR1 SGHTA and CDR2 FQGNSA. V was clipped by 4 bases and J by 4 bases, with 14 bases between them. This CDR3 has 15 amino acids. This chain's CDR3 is CASSSGDGLNQPQHF. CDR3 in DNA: TGTGCCAGCAGCTCAGGGGACGGACTAAATCAGCCCCAGCATTTT.

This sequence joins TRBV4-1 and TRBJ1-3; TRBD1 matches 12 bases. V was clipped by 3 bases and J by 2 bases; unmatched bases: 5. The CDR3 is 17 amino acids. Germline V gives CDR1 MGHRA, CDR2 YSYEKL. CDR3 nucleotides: TGCGCCAGCAGCCAGAACCGGGACAGGGGGCCTGGAAACACCATATATTTT. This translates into CASSQNRDRGPGNTIYF.

The CDR3 reads CASRVIHLLNTEAFF. In DNA, the CDR3 is TGTGCCAGCAGGGTCATACACCTGTTGAACACTGAAGCTTTCTTT. The chain joins TRBV5-6 to TRBJ1-1; D not resolved. The CDR3 is 15 amino acids. The germline gives CDR1 SGHDT, CDR2 YYEEEE. The V gene lost 5 bases and the J gene lost 0 bases, with 14 bases spanning the gap.

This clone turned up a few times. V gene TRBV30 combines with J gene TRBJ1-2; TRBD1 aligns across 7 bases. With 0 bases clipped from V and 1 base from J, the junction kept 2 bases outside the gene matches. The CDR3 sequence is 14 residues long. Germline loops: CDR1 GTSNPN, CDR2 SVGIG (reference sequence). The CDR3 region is CAWSVGDSNYGYTF. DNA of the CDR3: TGTGCCTGGAGTGTAGGGGACAGTAACTATGGCTACACCTTC.

This CDR3 is CASSQPTTGLDEQFF. The CDR3 DNA reads TGTGCCAGCAGCCAACCCACGACAGGGCTCGATGAGCAGTTCTTC. The V and J genes are TRBV3-1 (or the pseudogene TRBV3-2) and TRBJ2-1, with TRBD1 matching 7 bases. Germline loops: CDR1 LGHDT, CDR2 YNNKEL (reference sequence). Losses at the gene ends were 2 bases for V and 8 bases for J; bases not matched to a gene: 9. The CDR3 has 15 amino acids.

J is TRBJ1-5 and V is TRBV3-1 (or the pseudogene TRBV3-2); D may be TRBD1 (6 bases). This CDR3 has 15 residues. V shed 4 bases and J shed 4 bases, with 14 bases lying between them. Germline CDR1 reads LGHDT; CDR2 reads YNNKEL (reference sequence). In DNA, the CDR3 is TGTGCCAGCAGCCGAACCGGGACACCTAATCAGCCCCAGCATTTT. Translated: CASSRTGTPNQPQHF.

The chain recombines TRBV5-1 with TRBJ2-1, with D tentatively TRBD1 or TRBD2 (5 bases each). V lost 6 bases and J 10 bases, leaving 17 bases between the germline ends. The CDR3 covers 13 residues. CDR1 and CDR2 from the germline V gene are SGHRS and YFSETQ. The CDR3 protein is CASTIPGTEEQFF. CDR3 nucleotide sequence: TGCGCCAGCACTATCCCCGGGACGGAGGAGCAGTTCTTC.

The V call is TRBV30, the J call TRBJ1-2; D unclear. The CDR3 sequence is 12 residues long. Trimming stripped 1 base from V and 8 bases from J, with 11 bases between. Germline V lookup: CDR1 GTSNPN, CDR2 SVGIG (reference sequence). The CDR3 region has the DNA TGTGCCTGGAGTGGCGCCGCAGGAGGCTACACCTTC. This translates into CAWSGAAGGYTF.

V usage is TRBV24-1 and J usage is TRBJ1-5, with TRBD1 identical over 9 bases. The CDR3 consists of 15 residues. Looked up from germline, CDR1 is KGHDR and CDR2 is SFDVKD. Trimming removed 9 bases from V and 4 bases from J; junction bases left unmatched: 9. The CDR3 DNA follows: TGTGCCACCCAGGGGACAGGGCTAGGAAATCAGCCCCAGCATTTT. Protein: CATQGTGLGNQPQHF.

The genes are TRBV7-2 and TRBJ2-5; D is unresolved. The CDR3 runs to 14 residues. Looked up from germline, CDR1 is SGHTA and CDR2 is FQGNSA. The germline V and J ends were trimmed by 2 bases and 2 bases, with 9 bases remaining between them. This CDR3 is CASSLLPGQETQYF. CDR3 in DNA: TGTGCCAGCAGCTTATTACCAGGACAAGAGACCCAGTACTTC.